This note documents a single T cell receptor beta chain sequence. Its target is not known. The CDR3 runs 14 residues. CDR1 and CDR2 (germline): SGHTS, YDEGEE. V was trimmed by 0 bases and J by 7 bases, leaving 11 bases between them. The repertoire was sequenced with immunoSEQ multiplex PCR; TCRdb's copy has only in-frame clones and lacks some. The sample holds 86,000 or so clones; approximately 89% are singletons and the top ten take over 2%. This specimen belongs to a study of T cell responses to AZD1222 COVID-19 vaccine. The overall study: Both about-4-week and about-12-week second-dose recipients were combined. Study findings and constraints: Only after the peak T cell response were repertoires sampled. Reportedly, nearly half of unique spike TCRs recognized epitopes outside B.1.351/B.1.1.7 mutations.

The TCR originated in an adult in good health. The sequenced sample was peripheral blood, obtained on day 0 of AZD1222 vaccination. The rearrangement joins TRBV5-8 to TRBJ2-1; the D call may be TRBD1 or TRBD2 (5 bases each). Here the CDR3 reads CASSLGSWGNEQFF. CDR3 coding DNA: TGTGCCAGCAGCTTGGGGAGCTGGGGGAATGAGCAGTTCTTC.